Below, 18 T cell receptor beta chains from the same sample are listed, as sequenced in a study of blood T cell repertoires in COVID-19. This table comes from immunoSEQ multiplex PCR, and its TCRdb copy is limited to in-frame clones, with some not included. The sample includes about 120,000 clones, roughly four fifths of them seen just once. Source material: peripheral blood. Receptors were obtained from a woman aged 70-85 years with acute or convalescent COVID-19.

Only one count was recorded for this clone. The chain joins TRBV5-4 to TRBJ1-4; no definite D call. The V gene's germline CDR1 is SGHNT and CDR2 YYREEE (reference sequence). The CDR3 has 14 residues. V gave up 5 bases and J gave up 0 bases, with 8 bases separating them. As DNA, the CDR3 is TGTGCCAGCAGTTTCCGAGCAACTAATGAAAAACTGTTTTTT. It translates to CASSFRATNEKLFF.

This chain joins TRBV7-2 and TRBJ1-2, with a weak D call TRBD1 (5 bases). The CDR3 totals 14 residues. Germline loops: CDR1 SGHTA, CDR2 FQGNSA. V was clipped by 4 bases and J by 4 bases, with 13 bases between them. This CDR3 is CASSSPVGGYGYTF. The CDR3 DNA reads as TGTGCCAGCAGCTCCCCAGTGGGGGGCTATGGCTACACCTTC.

The rearrangement joins TRBV6-2 or TRBV6-3 to TRBJ2-2; 7 bases are a match to TRBD1. Germline loops: CDR1 MNHEY, CDR2 SVGEGT. CDR3 size: 18 residues. J lost 0 bases, V lost 0 bases, and 7 bases had no gene match. The CDR3 sequence: CASSYSVPGTANTGELFF. CDR3 DNA: TGTGCCAGCAGTTACTCGGTCCCCGGGACAGCGAACACCGGGGAGCTGTTTTTT.

This clone was recorded only once. V gene TRBV6-4 combines with J gene TRBJ2-2; 7 bases map to TRBD1. Germline trimming cut 5 bases from V and 0 bases from J; bases unmatched to any gene: 6. This CDR3 has 16 amino acids. CDR1 MRHNA and CDR2 SNTAGT come from the germline V gene. CDR3 loop: CASSPNDRANTGELFF. CDR3 DNA sequence: TGTGCCAGCAGTCCTAACGACAGGGCGAACACCGGGGAGCTGTTTTTT.

The chain couples TRBV7-8 to TRBJ1-3; D perhaps matches TRBD1 (6 bases). The germline gives CDR1 SGHVS, CDR2 FQNEAQ. This CDR3 is built from 16 residues. V was shortened by 2 bases and J by 0 bases, with 11 bases between the two germline ends. CDR3 nucleotide sequence: TGTGCCAGCAGCTTAAGGCTCAGGGGCTCTGGAAACACCATATATTTT. Protein: CASSLRLRGSGNTIYF.

The chain carries TRBV7-9 and TRBJ2-5; TRBD2 matches 11 bases. The CDR3 covers 15 residues. V was clipped by 5 bases and J by 4 bases; unmatched bases: 6. The germline CDR1 and CDR2 sequences are SEHNR and FQNEAQ (reference sequence). The CDR3 reads CASSPGLAEGETQYF. The CDR3 DNA reads as TGTGCCAGCAGCCCGGGACTAGCGGAAGGAGAGACCCAGTACTTC.

The V and J genes are TRBV6-1 and TRBJ1-2, with 7 bases fitting TRBD1. The CDR3 totals 15 residues. The germline gives CDR1 MNHNS, CDR2 SASEGT. Trimming cost V 0 bases and J 7 bases; bases outside gene matches: 8. DNA of the CDR3: TGTGCCAGCAGTGAAGCGGGGACAGCCCACGGTGGCTACACCTTC. Encoded protein: CASSEAGTAHGGYTF.

The gene calls are TRBV30 and TRBJ1-1; 7 nucleotides line up with TRBD1. The trim removed 0 bases at V and 10 bases at J, leaving 11 bases unmatched. This CDR3 contains 14 residues. Germline V lookup: CDR1 GTSNPN, CDR2 SVGIG (reference sequence). The CDR3 DNA reads as TGTGCCTGGAGTGTTGGCACAGGGGCTCCCGGAGCTTTCTTT. The encoded protein is CAWSVGTGAPGAFF.

This sequence joins TRBV27 and TRBJ2-1; D unresolved. The V gene's germline CDR1 is MNHEY and CDR2 SMNVEV (reference sequence). This CDR3 comprises 11 residues. The germline V and J ends were trimmed by 6 bases and 5 bases, with 5 bases remaining between them. For the CDR3, the DNA is TGTGCCAGCAGCAGAAACAATGAGCAGTTCTTC. Translation: CASSRNNEQFF.

This chain links TRBV7-2 with TRBJ1-5; 10 nucleotides match TRBD1. V was pared by 0 bases and J by 6 bases, with 2 bases of the junction left unmatched. From germline, CDR1 is SGHTA and CDR2 FQGNSA. This CDR3 is built from 15 residues. CDR3 DNA sequence: TGTGCCAGCAGCTTAGCTGGGACAGGGGTTCAGCCCCAGCATTTT. Amino acid sequence: CASSLAGTGVQPQHF.

V is TRBV3-1 (or the pseudogene TRBV3-2) and J is TRBJ1-2; 12 bases match TRBD1. The V segment lost 2 bases and the J segment 8 bases; nucleotides outside the gene matches: 6. Germline CDR1 LGHDT, CDR2 YNNKEL (reference sequence). CDR3 length: 15 amino acids. CDR3 sequence (DNA): TGTGCCAGCAGCCAATACACCGGGACAGGGGGCGGCTACACCTTC. It translates to CASSQYTGTGGGYTF.

This chain connects TRBV10-3 to TRBJ2-4; 7 positions agree with TRBD1. V shed 6 bases, J shed 5 bases, and the junction held 7 bases outside the gene matches. CDR3 length equals 14 residues. Germline lookup yields CDR1 ENHRY and CDR2 SYGVKD. The CDR3 DNA follows: TGTGCCATCAGACCCGGGACAGAAGAAAACATTCAGTACTTC. Amino acids: CAIRPGTEENIQYF.

The rearrangement links TRBV5-1 to TRBJ1-5; no clear D gene. Germline V lookup: CDR1 SGHRS, CDR2 YFSETQ. There are 13 residues in the CDR3. V lost 4 bases, J lost 2 bases, and 7 bases lay in between. The DNA for the CDR3 is TGCGCCAGCAGCAGGGAGGGCAATCAGCCCCAGCATTTT. The encoded protein is CASSREGNQPQHF.

This clone was counted a few times. The chain links TRBV27 to TRBJ2-5; possibly TRBD1 for D (6 bases). Germline V gene data show CDR1 as MNHEY and CDR2 as SMNVEV (reference sequence). Trimming shortened V by 3 bases and J by 1 base, and 9 bases separated the two germline ends. This CDR3 has 14 amino acids. The CDR3 DNA follows: TGTGCCAGCAGTTTTTCGGACAGCCAAGAGACCCAGTACTTC. It translates to CASSFSDSQETQYF.

This clone was counted a few times. The genes are TRBV7-2 and TRBJ1-6, with D possibly matching TRBD1 (6 bases). V shed 4 bases and J shed 5 bases, with 9 bases lying between them. The CDR3 covers 14 residues. The germline CDR1 and CDR2 sequences are SGHTA and FQGNSA. The CDR3 reads CASSSRTDNSPLHF. The CDR3 DNA is TGTGCCAGCAGCTCTAGGACAGATAATTCACCCCTCCACTTT. Full variable domain (outside the CDR3, taken from reference TRBV7-2 and TRBJ1-6): GAGVSQSPSNKVTEKGKDVELRCDPISGHTALYWYRQSLGQGLEFLIYFQGNSAPDKSGLPSDRFSAERTGGSVSTLTIQRTQQEDSAVYLCASSSRTDNSPLHFGNGTRLTVT.

The chain couples TRBV3-1 (or the pseudogene TRBV3-2) to TRBJ2-5, with TRBD1 identical over 11 bases. Germline V lookup: CDR1 LGHDT, CDR2 YNNKEL (reference sequence). CDR3 length: 16 residues. V gave up 4 bases and J gave up 5 bases; unmatched junction bases: 9. The CDR3 nucleotides are TGTGCCAGCAGCCCGAGGACAGGGGGCGTTCGCGAGACCCAGTACTTC. This sequence encodes CASSPRTGGVRETQYF.

This clone has only one observation. The J gene is TRBJ1-2, the V gene TRBV3-1 (or the pseudogene TRBV3-2); 8 bases fit TRBD1. Trimming took 6 bases from V and 6 from J; bases not matched to a gene: 12. Germline loops: CDR1 LGHDT, CDR2 YNNKEL (reference sequence). CDR3 length: 15 amino acids. CDR3 DNA: TGTGCCAGCAGTCCGTACGGGACAGGTTTGAATGGCTACACCTTC. Its translation: CASSPYGTGLNGYTF.

The V call is TRBV6-5, the J call TRBJ1-1; D uncertain. V dropped 2 bases and J dropped 2 bases, with 9 bases sitting between them. The CDR3 length is 14 residues. Germline CDR1 and CDR2: MNHEY and SVGAGI. CDR3 amino acids: CASSYRELNTEAFF. CDR3 sequence (DNA): TGTGCCAGCAGTTACCGGGAACTAAACACTGAAGCTTTCTTT.